This entry describes one T cell receptor (beta chain). Its target is unknown. Germline V gives CDR1 LGHNA, CDR2 YSLEER. V shed 1 base and J shed 2 bases, with 15 bases lying between them. The CDR3 sequence is 18 residues long. The data were obtained in a study of OX40 agonist ivuxolimab in advanced cancers. Study-wide results and limits: Circulating CD4+ and CD8+ T cells showed clonal expansion by week 6 at 0.1 to 3.0 mg/kg.

Repertoires were generated with immunoSEQ multiplex PCR, while TCRdb's copy carries only in-frame clones and drops some. The sample includes 70,000 or so clones, 91% seen only once; the top ten take roughly 15%. The TCR comes from an adult with an advanced solid tumor such as melanoma, head and neck, liver or kidney cancer. V and J are TRBV4-3 and TRBJ2-6, with D perhaps matching TRBD1 (6 bases). Specimen: CD4+ or CD8+ T cells sorted from blood, collected in a trial of the OX40 agonist ivuxolimab. The CDR3, as DNA: TGCGCCAGCAGCCAAGCCCAGGGGCAATCGGCTGGGGCCAACGTCCTGACTTTC. It is translated as CASSQAQGQSAGANVLTF.